This T cell receptor beta chain was retrieved from a study of blood T cell repertoires in COVID-19. The CDR3 extends over 15 amino acids. Germline V gives CDR1 LGHDT, CDR2 YNNKEL (reference sequence). V lost 1 base, J lost 3 bases, and 10 bases lay in between. The data were produced by immunoSEQ multiplex PCR, yet TCRdb's version contains in-frame clones alone and is incomplete. The data show roughly 100,000 clones, 77% seen once. The sequenced sample was peripheral blood. The V and J genes are TRBV3-1 (or the pseudogene TRBV3-2) and TRBJ1-3; D ambiguous. The sequence derives from a woman older than 75 with acute or convalescent COVID-19. CDR3 nucleotides: TGTGCCAGCAGCCAAGCGGGTTCAAGTGGAAACACCATATATTTT. Translating gives CASSQAGSSGNTIYF.